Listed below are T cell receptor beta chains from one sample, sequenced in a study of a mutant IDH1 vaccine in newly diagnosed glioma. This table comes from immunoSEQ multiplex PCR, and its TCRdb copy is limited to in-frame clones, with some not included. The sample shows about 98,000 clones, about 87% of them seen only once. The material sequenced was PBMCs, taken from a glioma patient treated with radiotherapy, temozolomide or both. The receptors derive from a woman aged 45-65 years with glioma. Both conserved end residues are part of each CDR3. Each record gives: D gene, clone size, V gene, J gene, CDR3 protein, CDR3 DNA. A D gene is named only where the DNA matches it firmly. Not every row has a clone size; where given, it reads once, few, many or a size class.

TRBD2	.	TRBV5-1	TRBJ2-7	CASSLGLAGGLVYEQYF	TGCGCCAGCAGCTTGGGGCTAGCGGGAGGACTAGTTTACGAGCAGTACTTC
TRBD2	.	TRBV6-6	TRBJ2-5	CASSWGLAARETQYF	TGTGCCAGCAGTTGGGGACTAGCGGCACGAGAGACCCAGTACTTC
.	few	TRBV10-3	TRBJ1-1	CAISEVNTEAFF	TGTGCCATCAGTGAAGTGAACACTGAAGCTTTCTTT
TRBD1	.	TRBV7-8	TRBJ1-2	CASTNRGLGYGYTF	TGTGCCAGCACTAACAGGGGGTTGGGCTATGGCTACACCTTC
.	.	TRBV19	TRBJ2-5	CASSIAPGVETQYF	TGTGCCAGTAGTATAGCCCCCGGTGTGGAGACCCAGTACTTC
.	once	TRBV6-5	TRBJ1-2	CASSTGRGRFAGYTF	TGTGCCAGCAGTACGGGGCGGGGACGCTTCGCTGGCTACACCTTC
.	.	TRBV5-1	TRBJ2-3	CASSFSKSTDTQYF	TGCGCCAGCAGCTTCTCTAAGAGCACAGATACGCAGTATTTT
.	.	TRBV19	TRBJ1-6	CASSIEGQSGSPLHF	TGTGCCAGTAGTATAGAAGGGCAGAGCGGCTCACCCCTCCACTTT
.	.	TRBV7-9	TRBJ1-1	CASRYSVGYMNTEAFF	TGTGCCAGCAGGTACAGTGTGGGCTATATGAACACTGAAGCTTTCTTT
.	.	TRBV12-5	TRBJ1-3	CASGLGARGNTIYF	TGTGCTAGTGGTTTGGGGGCGCGCGGAAACACCATATATTTT
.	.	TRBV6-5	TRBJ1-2	CASSPGGFGYTF	TGTGCCAGCAGCCCAGGTGGGTTCGGCTACACCTTC
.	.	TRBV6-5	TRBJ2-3	CASSPGDTQYF	TGTGCCAGCAGTCCCGGAGATACGCAGTATTTT
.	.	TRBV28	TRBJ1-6	CASSPPGNSPLHF	TGTGCCAGCAGTCCCCCGGGGAATTCACCCCTCCACTTT
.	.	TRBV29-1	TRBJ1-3	CSVEPEGVNTIYF	TGCAGCGTTGAACCAGAAGGGGTAAACACCATATATTTT
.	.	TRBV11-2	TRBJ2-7	CASSPKSSYEQYF	TGTGCCAGCAGCCCAAAAAGCAGCTACGAGCAGTACTTC
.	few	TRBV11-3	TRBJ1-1	CASSLDGYSEAFF	TGTGCCAGCAGCTTAGACGGGTACAGTGAAGCTTTCTTT
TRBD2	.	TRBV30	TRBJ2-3	CAWRLAASDTQYF	TGTGCCTGGAGACTAGCGGCTTCAGATACGCAGTATTTT
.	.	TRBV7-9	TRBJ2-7	CASGAQEPPYEQYF	TGTGCCAGCGGAGCACAGGAGCCCCCCTACGAGCAGTACTTC
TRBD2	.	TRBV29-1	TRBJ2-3	CSDQTSGSATDTQYF	TGCAGCGATCAGACTAGCGGGAGCGCAACAGATACGCAGTATTTT
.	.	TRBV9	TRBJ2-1	CASSAEWGTRFF	TGTGCCAGCAGCGCTGAATGGGGGACCCGGTTCTTC
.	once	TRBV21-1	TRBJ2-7	CASSGCGRSYEQYF	TGTGCCAGCAGCGGGTGCGGGAGAAGCTACGAGCAGTACTTC
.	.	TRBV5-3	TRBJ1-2	CASSLGGTYGYTF	TGTGCCAGCAGCTTAGGGGGGACCTATGGCTACACCTTC
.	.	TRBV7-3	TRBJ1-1	CASSPLPQTGNTEAFF	TGTGCCAGCAGCCCTCTCCCCCAGACAGGGAACACTGAAGCTTTCTTT
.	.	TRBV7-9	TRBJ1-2	CASSLTSNRNYGYTF	TGTGCCAGCAGCCTCACCTCGAATCGGAACTATGGCTACACCTTC
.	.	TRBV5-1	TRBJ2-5	CASSDTRNQETQYF	TGCGCCAGCAGCGACACTAGAAACCAAGAGACCCAGTACTTC
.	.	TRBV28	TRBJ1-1	CASSHPPWGSNTEAFF	TGTGCCAGCAGCCACCCCCCGTGGGGATCGAACACTGAAGCTTTCTTT
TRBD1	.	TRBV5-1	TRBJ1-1	CASSPDRGLDTEAFF	TGCGCCAGCAGCCCGGACAGGGGGCTAGACACTGAAGCTTTCTTT
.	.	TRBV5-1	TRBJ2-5	CASSLGGGVLQETQYF	TGCGCCAGCAGCTTGGGGGGAGGAGTACTCCAAGAGACTCAGTACTTC
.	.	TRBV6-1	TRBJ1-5	CASSRPANQEPQHF	TGTGCCAGCAGTAGACCGGCGAACCAGGAGCCCCAGCATTTT
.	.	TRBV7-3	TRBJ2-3	CASSLTGTDTQYF	TGTGCCAGCAGCTTAACCGGAACAGATACGCAGTATTTT
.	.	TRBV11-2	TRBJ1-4	CASSLDGRGNEKLFF	TGTGCCAGCAGCTTAGACGGCAGAGGAAATGAAAAACTGTTTTTT
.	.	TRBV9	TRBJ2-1	CASSASHYNEQFF	TGTGCCAGCAGCGCCTCTCACTACAATGAGCAGTTCTTC
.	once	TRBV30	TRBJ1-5	CAWSVISGHSNQPQHF	TGTGCCTGGAGTGTAATTTCAGGGCATAGCAATCAGCCCCAGCATTTT
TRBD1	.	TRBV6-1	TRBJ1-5	CASRSGQSNQPQHF	TGTGCCAGCAGGTCGGGACAGAGCAATCAGCCCCAGCATTTT
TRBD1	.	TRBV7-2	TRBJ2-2	CASSLKMTGWATTGELFF	TGTGCCAGCAGCTTGAAGATGACAGGGTGGGCGACCACCGGGGAGCTGTTTTTT
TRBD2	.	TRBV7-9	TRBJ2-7	CASSLRTSGSYEQYF	TGTGCCAGCAGTCTCCGTACTAGCGGCTCCTACGAGCAGTACTTC
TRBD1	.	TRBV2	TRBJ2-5	CASSLGQIKETQYF	TGTGCCAGCAGTTTGGGACAGATTAAAGAGACCCAGTACTTC
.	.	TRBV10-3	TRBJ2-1	CAISETANEQFF	TGTGCCATCAGTGAGACAGCCAATGAGCAGTTCTTC
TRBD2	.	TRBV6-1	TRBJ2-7	CASSGGGRTSGGSYEQYF	TGTGCCAGCAGTGGCGGAGGCCGGACTAGCGGGGGATCCTACGAGCAGTACTTC
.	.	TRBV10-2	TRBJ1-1	CASSDRVEAFF	TGCGCCAGCAGTGACAGGGTTGAAGCTTTCTTT
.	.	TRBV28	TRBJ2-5	CASSFAGVETQYF	TGTGCCAGCAGTTTCGCAGGGGTAGAGACCCAGTACTTC
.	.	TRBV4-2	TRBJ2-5	CASSQDLDSQETQYF	TGTGCCAGCAGCCAAGATCTAGACAGTCAGGAGACCCAGTACTTC
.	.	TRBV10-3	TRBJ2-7	CAISDQASYEQYF	TGTGCCATCAGTGATCAGGCCTCCTACGAGCAGTACTTC
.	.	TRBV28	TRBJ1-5	CASSLNNRVYQPQHF	TGTGCCAGCAGTTTGAATAACAGGGTCTATCAGCCCCAGCATTTT
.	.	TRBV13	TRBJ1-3	CASSSPGGEANTIYF	TGTGCCAGCAGCTCCCCCGGAGGGGAGGCAAACACCATATATTTT
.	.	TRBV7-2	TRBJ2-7	CASSPPGASYEQYF	TGTGCCAGCAGCCCCCCGGGCGCCTCCTACGAGCAGTACTTC
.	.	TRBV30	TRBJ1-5	CAWSVGVGDQPQHF	TGTGCCTGGAGTGTAGGGGTTGGAGATCAGCCCCAGCATTTT
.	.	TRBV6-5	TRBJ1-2	CASSPDRGYGYTF	TGTGCCAGCAGTCCCGACAGAGGCTACGGCTACACCTTC
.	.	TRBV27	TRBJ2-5	CASSLSRRGGTQYF	TGTGCCAGCAGTTTATCCCGCAGGGGAGGGACCCAGTACTTC
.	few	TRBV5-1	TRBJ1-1	CASSLGGVNTEAFF	TGCGCCAGCAGCTTGGGAGGGGTGAACACTGAAGCTTTCTTT
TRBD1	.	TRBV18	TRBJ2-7	CASSPWDRNYEQYF	TGTGCCAGCTCACCATGGGACAGAAACTACGAGCAGTACTTC
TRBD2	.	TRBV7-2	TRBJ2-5	CASSPRLAGGGETQYF	TGTGCCAGCAGCCCTAGACTAGCGGGAGGTGGGGAGACCCAGTACTTC
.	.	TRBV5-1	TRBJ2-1	CASSYDRTYNEQFF	TGCGCCAGCAGCTACGACAGGACCTACAATGAGCAGTTCTTC
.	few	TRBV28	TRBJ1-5	CASSPPESNQPQHF	TGTGCCAGCAGTCCCCCTGAGAGCAATCAGCCCCAGCATTTT